The 31 T cell receptor beta chains below were found in one sample sequenced in a study of glioma-infiltrating T cells. Amplification of TCR alpha and beta CDR3 regions from RNA used iRepertoire nested multiplex PCR. TCRdb used MiXCR to reprocess the multiplex PCR reads, holding one entry per CDR3 protein. Here the sample spans under 200,000 distinct CDR3 sequences, more than 35% being singletons. Sequences were obtained from glioma tissue, nonneoplastic brain tissue, or PBMCs (not recorded which). The source is a human donor with low-grade glioma or glioblastoma, undergoing nonglioma brain surgery, or in good health (not recorded which).

This clonotype was detected ten times or more. The chain uses TRBV6-1 and TRBJ2-1; D unclear. The germline V and J ends were trimmed by 5 bases and 5 bases, with 13 bases remaining between them. Germline CDR1 reads MNHNS; CDR2 reads SASEGT. The CDR3 runs to 14 residues. DNA for the CDR3: TGTGCCAGCAGTCCCTGGGCGAGTAACAATGAGCAGTTCTTC. Translation gives CASSPWASNNEQFF.

A word on this clonotype: A read error may be the cause here, since a much bigger clone is one base away. The chain uses TRBV12-3 or TRBV12-4 and TRBJ1-5, with D possibly matching TRBD1 (5 bases). This CDR3 spans 15 amino acids. CDR3 residues: CASSPVAGVNQHQHF. DNA for the CDR3: TGTGCCAGCAGTCCCGTCGCGGGGGTCAATCAGCACCAGCATTTT.

On this clonotype itself: Possible read error: a much larger clone is one base away. The V gene is TRBV24-1, the J gene TRBJ2-5, with D unresolved. Germline-derived CDR1 and CDR2 are KGHDR and SFDVKD. The V end lost 1 base, the J end lost 3 bases, and 5 bases lay between the germline ends. CDR3 length: 13 residues. Here the CDR3 reads CATSDLREETQYF. Here the CDR3 DNA reads TGTGCCACCAGTGATTTACGGGAAGAGACCCAGTACTTC.

This clonotype was detected many times. This rearrangement joins TRBV5-8 to TRBJ1-5; D not certain. Trimming took 0 bases from V and 3 from J, leaving 7 bases between them. Germline CDR1 is SGHTS and CDR2 is YDEGEE. This CDR3 comprises 14 residues. CDR3 protein: CASSLEGINQPQHF. The CDR3 region has the DNA TGTGCCAGCAGCTTGGAAGGGATCAATCAGCCCCAGCATTTT.

The chain links TRBV7-9 to TRBJ2-5, with D possibly being TRBD2 (5 bases). The germline V gene encodes CDR1 SEHNR and CDR2 FQNEAQ (reference sequence). V dropped 5 bases and J dropped 5 bases, with 18 bases sitting between them. There are 15 residues in the CDR3. CDR3 amino acids: CASSPIKWGEETQYF. In nucleotides, the CDR3 is TGTGCCAGCAGCCCCATTAAGTGGGGAGAGGAGACCCAGTACTTC.

The V gene is TRBV27, the J gene TRBJ2-7; 9 bases line up with TRBD2. Germline V gene sequence: CDR1 MNHEY, CDR2 SMNVEV (reference sequence). The V gene end was trimmed by 2 bases and the J gene end by 4 bases; junction bases not matched to a gene: 3. This CDR3 is built from 14 residues. CDR3 protein: CASSLVAGVYEQYF. The CDR3 bases are TGTGCCAGCAGTTTAGTAGCGGGAGTGTACGAGCAGTACTTC.

Of note for this clonotype: This clone may be a read error of a much larger clone one base away. The V gene is TRBV2, the J gene TRBJ2-7; D not certain. This CDR3 has 12 amino acids. The V and J ends lost 8 bases and 5 bases respectively, with 13 bases between them. CDR1 and CDR2 (germline): SNHLY, FYNNEI. The DNA for the CDR3 is TGTGCCAGCCTCGGCGGTACCGACGAGCAGTACTTC. Encoded protein: CASLGGTDEQYF.

A remark on this clonotype: Just one base apart from a much larger clone, this may be a read error. The chain recombines TRBV24-1 with TRBJ2-7; D gene uncertain. With 8 bases removed from V and 5 bases from J, the gap between germline ends came to 6 bases. There are 10 residues in the CDR3. In germline, CDR1 is KGHDR, CDR2 SFDVKD. The DNA for the CDR3 is TGTGCCACCACCGCCCACGAGCAGTACTTC. Protein sequence: CATTAHEQYF.

This clonotype came up many times. The V call is TRBV2, the J call TRBJ2-1; 8 bases align to TRBD2. Germline CDR1 is SNHLY and CDR2 is FYNNEI. There are 13 residues in the CDR3. Losses at the gene ends were 4 bases for V and 5 bases for J; bases not matched to a gene: 1. This chain's CDR3 is CASSVSGNNEQFF. The CDR3 nucleotides read TGTGCCAGCAGTGTTAGCGGGAACAATGAGCAGTTCTTC. The full variable domain, with the rest looked up from reference TRBV2 and TRBJ2-1, is EPEVTQTPSHQVTQMGQEVILRCVPISNHLYFYWYRQILGQKVEFLVSFYNNEISEKSEIFDDQFSVERPDGSNFTLKIRSTKLEDSAMYFCASSVSGNNEQFFGPGTRLTVL.

For this clonotype: Given a much more abundant clone one base away, this may be a read error. This chain joins TRBV6-1 and TRBJ2-1; 10 bases fit TRBD1. After removal of 6 bases from V and 0 bases from J, the junction contained 5 bases not matched to a gene. Germline V gives CDR1 MNHNS, CDR2 SASEGT. The CDR3 covers 16 residues. The CDR3 protein is CASSQRTGGSYNEQFF. As DNA, the CDR3 is TGTGCCAGCAGCCAACGGACAGGGGGCTCCTACAATGAGCAGTTCTTC.

A word on this clonotype: A much more abundant neighbour one base away suggests this may be a read error. The chain combines TRBV4-1 with TRBJ1-4; the D gene is possibly TRBD1 (6 bases). Germline assignment: CDR1 MGHRA and CDR2 YSYEKL. This CDR3 comprises 11 residues. This chain's CDR3 is CSSRGNEKLFF. The CDR3 DNA reads TGCTCCAGCAGGGGTAACGAAAAACTGTTTTTT.

Ten or more counts support this clonotype. The chain has TRBV19 and TRBJ1-5; TRBD1 is a possible D gene (5 bases). V lost 7 bases and J 0 bases, leaving 13 bases between the germline ends. Germline CDR1 reads LNHDA; CDR2 reads SQIVND (reference sequence). The CDR3 has 15 residues. This chain's CDR3 is CASTTTEHSNQPQHF. The CDR3 coding sequence is TGTGCCAGTACTACGACAGAACATAGCAATCAGCCCCAGCATTTT.

This clonotype appeared once. The rearrangement joins TRBV20-1 to TRBJ2-7, with 13 bases lining up with TRBD2. This CDR3 contains 18 residues. CDR1 DFQATT and CDR2 SNEGSKA come from the germline V gene (reference sequence). The ends lost 1 base at V and 5 bases at J; junction bases unmatched: 14. DNA of the CDR3: TGCAGTGCTAGAGTTGGTACTAGCGGGAGGGACTTCGGCCACGAGCAGTACTTC. This translates into CSARVGTSGRDFGHEQYF.

Points on this clonotype: This may stem from a read error, because a much larger clone lies one nucleotide away. The rearrangement joins TRBV6-2 or TRBV6-3 to TRBJ2-2; D is possibly TRBD2 (6 bases). CDR3 length: 16 residues. V gave up 7 bases and J gave up 0 bases, with 15 bases separating them. The V gene's germline CDR1 is MNHEY and CDR2 SVGEGT. The CDR3 DNA follows: TGTGCCAGCATTCCTCTTGGGACTCCGAACACCGGGGAGCTGTTTTTT. The encoded protein is CASIPLGTPNTGELFF.

The chain combines TRBV6-9 with TRBJ2-7; 7 nucleotides align to TRBD2. CDR3 size: 12 residues. Germline assignment: CDR1 MNHGY and CDR2 SVAAGI. The V gene end was trimmed by 3 bases and the J gene end by 6 bases; junction bases not matched to a gene: 2. CDR3 coding DNA: TGTGCCAGCAGTTACGGGGGGTCCGAGCAGTACTTC. Encoded protein: CASSYGGSEQYF.

To note about this clonotype: Just one base apart from a much larger clone, this may be a read error. The rearrangement links TRBV28 to TRBJ1-5; D ambiguous. The CDR3 covers 15 residues. CDR1 is MDHEN, CDR2 SYDVKM, per germline. For the CDR3, the DNA is TGTGCCAGCAGTGATGGACGAATTAGCAATAAGCCCCAGCATTTT. Protein product: CASSDGRISNKPQHF. Together with reference TRBV28 and TRBJ1-5, the CDR3 gives the full variable domain: DVKVTQSSRYLVKRTGEKVFLECVQDMDHENMFWYRQDPGLGLRLIYFSYDVKMKEKGDIPEGYSVSREKKERFSLILESASTNQTSMYLCASSDGRISNKPQHFGDGTRLSIL.

This clonotype was observed at least ten times. The genes are TRBV2 and TRBJ1-2, with 8 bases lining up with TRBD1. With V trimmed by 7 bases and J by 6 bases, 13 bases remained unmatched. Germline assignment: CDR1 SNHLY and CDR2 FYNNEI. The CDR3 sequence is 15 residues long. The CDR3 nucleotides read TGTGCCAGCACCCCCGCACGGCAGGGGGCGAATGGCTACACCTTC. Amino acids: CASTPARQGANGYTF.

This clonotype was seen ten or more times. This rearrangement joins TRBV28 to TRBJ2-7; TRBD1 matches at 8 bases. CDR1 is MDHEN, CDR2 SYDVKM, per germline. The CDR3 totals 13 residues. With 8 bases clipped from V and 5 bases from J, the junction kept 8 bases outside the gene matches. The CDR3 loop reads CASERQGSHEQYF. The CDR3 nucleotides read TGTGCCAGCGAACGACAGGGGTCCCACGAGCAGTACTTC.

In the case of this clonotype: Germline and junction disagree at one end, which may indicate a read error. The rearrangement uses TRBV6-1 and TRBJ2-7; D might be TRBD2 (7 bases). This CDR3 region has 16 residues. CDR1 and CDR2 (germline): MNHNS, SASEGT. The CDR3 here is CAISDVRAGAVDEQYF. CDR3 bases: TGTGCCATCAGTGACGTCCGGGCGGGGGCCGTGGACGAGCAGTACTTC.

The chain couples TRBV20-1 to TRBJ2-1; 7 bases fit TRBD1. Germline loops: CDR1 DFQATT, CDR2 SNEGSKA (reference sequence). This CDR3 spans 15 amino acids. The V segment lost 3 bases and the J segment 8 bases; nucleotides outside the gene matches: 13. Here the CDR3 DNA reads TGCAGTGCTAGTAATCCCGGGACAGCCTCCTATGAGCAGTTCTTC. It specifies CSASNPGTASYEQFF.

To note about this clonotype: A single base separates this from a much larger clone, so it may be a read error. This chain connects TRBV6-2 or TRBV6-3 to TRBJ2-2, with 8 bases aligning to TRBD2. The CDR3 totals 16 residues. The germline V gene has CDR1 MNHEY and CDR2 SVGEGT. CDR3 protein: CARSYSAGGPTGELFF. Here the CDR3 DNA reads TGTGCCAGAAGTTACTCCGCGGGAGGCCCCACCGGGGAGCTGTTTTTT.

Turning to this clonotype: A read error may be the cause here, since a much bigger clone is one base away. This sequence joins TRBV20-1 and TRBJ2-1; 8 bases fit TRBD2. The CDR3 consists of 14 residues. With V trimmed by 4 bases and J by 6 bases, 8 bases remained unmatched. Germline lookup yields CDR1 DFQATT and CDR2 SNEGSKA (reference sequence). Here the CDR3 reads CSAMGLEGANEQFF. Here the CDR3 DNA reads TGCAGTGCTATGGGACTAGAGGGAGCCAATGAGCAGTTCTTC.

As for this clonotype: A read error is possible here, since a much larger clone lies one base away. The V and J genes are TRBV6-2 or TRBV6-3 and TRBJ2-3; D is perhaps TRBD2 (6 bases). The CDR3 runs 13 residues. The germline CDR1 and CDR2 sequences are MNHEY and SVGEGT. The CDR3 here is CAISWGLTDTQYF. The CDR3 bases are TGTGCCATCAGTTGGGGACTCACAGATACGCAGTATTTT.

For this clonotype: One end of the junction does not line up with germline, which may come from a read error. This chain joins TRBV29-1 and TRBJ2-3, with TRBD1 matching over 7 bases. From germline, CDR1 is SQVTM and CDR2 ANQGSEA. The CDR3 consists of 12 residues. CDR3 nucleotide sequence: TGCAGAGCTACAGGGGTTCAAGATACGAAGTATTTT. Its protein is CRATGVQDTKYF.

This clonotype was recorded a few times. V and J are TRBV27 and TRBJ1-2; D gene uncertain. This CDR3 contains 15 residues. CDR1 and CDR2 (germline): MNHEY, SMNVEV (reference sequence). Trimming removed 6 bases from V and 6 bases from J, with 20 bases in between. This CDR3 is CASSKGWADKNGYTF. Here the CDR3 DNA reads TGTGCCAGCAGCAAGGGATGGGCAGACAAAAATGGCTACACCTTC.

Turning to this clonotype: Just one base apart from a much larger clone, this may be a read error. V and J are TRBV28 and TRBJ1-1, with TRBD1 identical over 7 bases. This CDR3 is built from 15 residues. Per the germline V gene, CDR1 is MDHEN and CDR2 is SYDVKM. The CDR3 loop is CARSFLGGRGTEAFF. The DNA of the CDR3 is TGTGCCAGAAGTTTTCTAGGGGGCAGAGGGACTGAAGCTTTCTTT.

This clonotype was picked up many times. This chain uses TRBV6-1 with TRBJ2-7; 7 positions match TRBD1. The CDR3 loop spans 13 amino acids. V shed 5 bases, J shed 7 bases, and the junction held 8 bases outside the gene matches. CDR1 is MNHNS and CDR2 is SASEGT in the germline V gene. CDR3 amino acids: CASSTDRWKEQYF. As DNA, the CDR3 is TGTGCCAGCAGTACGGACAGGTGGAAGGAGCAGTACTTC.

This clonotype was picked up one time. At one boundary the junction diverges from the germline segment, which might be a read error. The chain has TRBV6-1 and TRBJ1-1; no reliable D call. The CDR3 has 19 residues. Germline CDR1 is MNHNS and CDR2 is SASEGT. In DNA, the CDR3 is TGTGCAAGCAGTGGAGGGCCCAGAAACCTCAATACCATGAACACTGAAGCTTTCTTT. It translates to CASSGGPRNLNTMNTEAFF.

Comment on this clonotype: Germline is not matched at one junction end, which may reflect a read error. The chain is built from TRBV7-2 and TRBJ2-3, with D uncertain. The CDR3 spans 14 residues. CDR1 SGHTA and CDR2 FQGNSA come from the germline V gene. CDR3 region: CASSQDVLTDKQYF. CDR3 nucleotides: TGCGCCAGCAGCCAAGATGTCCTCACAGATAAGCAGTATTTT.

This clonotype has a handful of counts. The rearrangement uses TRBV19 and TRBJ2-7; maybe TRBD1 (6 bases). V was pared by 3 bases and J by 4 bases, with 16 bases between. This CDR3 comprises 15 residues. Germline values: CDR1 LNHDA, CDR2 SQIVND (reference sequence). The DNA for the CDR3 is TGTGCCAGTAGTATTCGAACAGGGCAGGAGTACGAGCAGTACTTC. This translates into CASSIRTGQEYEQYF.

Turning to this clonotype: A read error is possible here, since a much larger clone lies one base away. This chain uses TRBV6-1 with TRBJ2-1, with 8 bases aligning to TRBD2. Looked up from germline, CDR1 is MNHNS and CDR2 is SASEGT. The CDR3 sequence is 15 residues long. CDR3 sequence reads: CASSPTGGARNEQLF. The DNA of the CDR3 is TGTGCCAGCAGTCCGACGGGAGGGGCGAGGAATGAGCAGTTATTC.